Listed below are T cell receptor beta chains from one sample, sequenced in a study of blood T cell repertoires in COVID-19. Sequencing was performed with immunoSEQ multiplex PCR; in TCRdb, only in-frame clones are kept and a portion is missing. This table holds about 130,000 clones, roughly 83% found once. What was sequenced was peripheral blood. All receptors come from a middle-aged man with active or convalescent COVID-19. Each CDR3 is given with its conserved first and last residue. A D gene is named only where the DNA matches it firmly. Rows give clone size only sometimes, using once, few, many, or a class for an expanded clone.

>TRBJ1-1|.|.|TRBV19
CASSMETQMNTEAFF
TGTGCCAGTAGTATGGAGACCCAAATGAACACTGAAGCTTTCTTT
>TRBJ2-7|.|.|TRBV6-2/TRBV6-3
CASSYAFYEQYF
TGTGCCAGCAGTTACGCGTTCTACGAGCAGTACTTC
>TRBJ2-7|many|TRBD2|TRBV11-2
CASSLSISGRGYEQYF
TGTGCCAGCAGCTTAAGTATTAGCGGGAGAGGTTACGAGCAGTACTTC
>TRBJ1-1|.|.|TRBV6-5
CASSYGGGGNTEAFF
TGTGCCAGCAGTTATGGGGGGGGAGGGAACACTGAAGCTTTCTTT
>TRBJ2-7|.|.|TRBV14
CASSPYRLDEQYF
TGTGCCAGCAGCCCCTACAGGCTGGACGAGCAGTACTTC
>TRBJ2-2|.|.|TRBV11-3
CASSLDGRAGSTGELFF
TGTGCCAGCAGCTTAGATGGAAGGGCCGGGAGCACCGGGGAGCTGTTTTTT
>TRBJ1-1|.|.|TRBV5-1
CASSLGVRENTEAFF
TGCGCCAGCAGCTTGGGGGTTCGGGAGAACACTGAAGCTTTCTTT
>TRBJ1-3|.|.|TRBV19
CASSIYGSGNTIYF
TGTGCCAGTAGTATATACGGCTCTGGAAACACCATATATTTT
>TRBJ2-7|.|TRBD2|TRBV3-1/TRBV3-2
CASSPMSPLARSYEQYF
TGTGCCAGCAGCCCAATGTCGCCACTAGCGCGATCCTACGAGCAGTACTTC
>TRBJ1-1|few|.|TRBV29-1
CSVSDSREAFF
TGCAGCGTTTCGGACAGTAGAGAAGCTTTCTTT
>TRBJ1-1|once|.|TRBV12-3/TRBV12-4
CASSTGREAFF
TGTGCCAGCAGTACAGGGCGTGAAGCTTTCTTT
>TRBJ1-1|.|.|TRBV15
CATSRDQRVNTEAFF
TGTGCCACCAGCAGAGATCAGAGGGTGAACACTGAAGCTTTCTTT